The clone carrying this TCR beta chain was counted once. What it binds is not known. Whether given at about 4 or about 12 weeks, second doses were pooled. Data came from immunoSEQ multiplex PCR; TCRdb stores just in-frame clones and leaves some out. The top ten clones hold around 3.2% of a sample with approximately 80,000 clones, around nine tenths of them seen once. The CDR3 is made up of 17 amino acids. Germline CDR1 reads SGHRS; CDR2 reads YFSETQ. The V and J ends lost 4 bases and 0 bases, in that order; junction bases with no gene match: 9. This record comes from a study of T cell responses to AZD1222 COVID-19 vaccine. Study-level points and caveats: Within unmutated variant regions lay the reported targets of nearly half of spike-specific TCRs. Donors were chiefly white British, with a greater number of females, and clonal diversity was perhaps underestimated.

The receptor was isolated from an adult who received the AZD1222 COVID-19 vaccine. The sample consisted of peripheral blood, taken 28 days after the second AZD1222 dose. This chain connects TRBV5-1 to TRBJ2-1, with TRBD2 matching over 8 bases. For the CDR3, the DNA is TGCGCCAGCAGCCCTCTTTCGGGGGGGTCCTCCTACAATGAGCAGTTCTTC. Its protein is CASSPLSGGSSYNEQFF.